This T cell receptor (beta chain) was recorded in a study of molecular identifiers for immune sequencing clone quantification. Study results and caveats: One cell's worth of spiked Jurkat TCR RNA was reportedly detectable among one million naive cells.

TCRdb passed the PCR reads through MiXCR, listing each CDR3 protein once. The sample has over 550,000 distinct CDR3 sequences; roughly 27% are singletons. The CDR3 totals 15 residues. V gave up 7 bases and J gave up 4 bases, with 16 bases separating them. In germline, CDR1 is MNHEY, CDR2 SVGEGT. In regard to this clonotype: No antigen is known for it.

V usage is TRBV6-2 or TRBV6-3 and J usage is TRBJ2-2; unclear D gene. The specimen was naive CD8+ T cells from blood, with Jurkat cell RNA spiked in. The subset here: FACS-sorted CD8+CD4-CCR7+CD45RA+ naive T cells. This TCR was recovered from a human donor in good health. Some libraries in this study had Jurkat cell RNA spiked in. The CDR3 region has the DNA TGTGCCAGCAAAAATTATTTGCTAACCACCGGGGAGCTGTTTTTT. It translates to CASKNYLLTTGELFF.